A single sample is the source of the 14 T cell receptor beta chains below, sequenced in a study of T cell changes during pregnancy in multiple sclerosis (dated 2019 in TCRdb). Receptors were amplified or captured by the immunoSEQ multiplex PCR assay. Here the immuneACCESS table is served through TCRdb, limited to in-frame sequences with V and J called. Missing clones are a known gap in these copies; in checked studies unresolved V genes cover under half, and the rest lacks a known reason. The sample has tens of thousands of clones on record, about 92% of them singletons. The top ten clonotypes cover around 1% of the sample. The sample here was peripheral blood, taken after pregnancy. The receptors come from a female donor with multiple sclerosis, enrolled in a pregnancy study.

The gene calls are TRBV7-3 and TRBJ2-3, with TRBD2 matching over 8 bases. This CDR3 region has 16 residues. J lost 0 bases, V lost 7 bases, and 9 bases had no gene match. Germline V lookup: CDR1 SGHTA, CDR2 FQGTGA. In DNA, the CDR3 is TGTGCCAGCACTTTGTACCCGGGGGGGAGCACAGATACGCAGTATTTT. This gives the protein CASTLYPGGSTDTQYF.

The rearrangement joins TRBV7-2 to TRBJ1-4, with D maybe TRBD1 (6 bases). V lost 1 base and J 3 bases, leaving 6 bases between the germline ends. Per the germline V gene, CDR1 is SGHTA and CDR2 is FQGNSA. The length of the CDR3 is 14 residues. The CDR3 nucleotides are TGTGCCAGCAGCTTAGACAGGGCTAATGAAAAACTGTTTTTT. Its protein is CASSLDRANEKLFF.

The chain employs TRBV19 and TRBJ2-3, with 8 positions matching TRBD2. The CDR3 is 16 amino acids. V trimming: 7 bases; J trimming: 0 bases; junction bases outside the gene matches: 9. Germline assignment: CDR1 LNHDA and CDR2 SQIVND (reference sequence). The CDR3 DNA reads as TGTGCCAGTACCACGGGGGGGGGCAGAAGCACAGATACGCAGTATTTT. Its protein product is CASTTGGGRSTDTQYF.

This clone came up once. This chain uses TRBV18 with TRBJ1-3; 9 positions agree with TRBD1. V shed 3 bases, J shed 9 bases, and the junction held 15 bases outside the gene matches. Germline CDR1 KGHSH, CDR2 LQKENI. This CDR3 comprises 17 residues. The CDR3 region is CASSPGDRVPRGGTIYF. DNA for the CDR3: TGTGCCAGCTCACCCGGGGACAGGGTCCCTCGGGGTGGCACCATATATTTT.

This rearrangement joins TRBV6-1 to TRBJ2-7; 12 nucleotides match TRBD1. CDR1 MNHNS and CDR2 SASEGT come from the germline V gene. The CDR3 runs 15 residues. The V gene end was trimmed by 3 bases and the J gene end by 6 bases; junction bases not matched to a gene: 6. The CDR3 loop reads CASSDPGTGGGEQYF. CDR3 sequence (DNA): TGTGCCAGCAGTGACCCCGGGACAGGGGGCGGCGAGCAGTACTTC.

This chain joins TRBV7-8 and TRBJ1-5; 8 bases match TRBD1. The CDR3 sequence is 15 residues long. Per the germline V gene, CDR1 is SGHVS and CDR2 is FQNEAQ. J gave up 3 bases and V 2 bases, and 3 bases lay outside the gene matches. This chain's CDR3 is CASSLRDRINQPQHF. CDR3 DNA: TGTGCCAGCAGCTTACGGGACAGGATCAATCAGCCCCAGCATTTT.

The chain has TRBV19 and TRBJ2-2; TRBD2 might be the D (6 bases). This CDR3 is built from 17 residues. V was trimmed by 6 bases and J by 7 bases, leaving 24 bases between them. Germline V gene lookup returns CDR1 LNHDA and CDR2 SQIVND (reference sequence). The CDR3: CASSQTQPGLLYGELFF. DNA for the CDR3: TGTGCCAGTAGCCAAACCCAACCGGGACTCTTGTACGGGGAGCTGTTTTTT.

The chain couples TRBV5-6 to TRBJ2-3; D ambiguous. CDR3 length: 14 amino acids. Looked up from germline, CDR1 is SGHDT and CDR2 is YYEEEE. Trimming cost V 0 bases and J 2 bases, with 7 bases left between them. CDR3 sequence reads: CASSLDYYTDTQYF. The CDR3 DNA reads as TGTGCCAGCAGCTTGGACTACTACACAGATACGCAGTATTTT. Full variable domain (missing parts from reference TRBV5-6 and TRBJ2-3): DAGVTQSPTHLIKTRGQQVTLRCSPKSGHDTVSWYQQALGQGPQFIFQYYEEEERQRGNFPDRFSGHQFPNYSSELNVNALLLGDSALYLCASSLDYYTDTQYFGPGTRLTVL.

The chain links TRBV7-9 to TRBJ1-2; D unclear. The germline gives CDR1 SEHNR, CDR2 FQNEAQ (reference sequence). The CDR3 is 16 residues long. The ends were cut back, 5 bases at V and 4 bases at J, with 20 bases in the middle. The CDR3 DNA reads as TGTGCCAGCAGCCCAGATTTAACAGAACCCTCCTATGGCTACACCTTC. It translates to CASSPDLTEPSYGYTF.

This clone has only a few counts. The CDR3 coding sequence is TGTGCCAGTAGTATTGGGAGGGGCGCAGCCCTCCACTTT. Its protein is CASSIGRGAALHF. The chain combines TRBV19 with TRBJ1-6; a possible D gene is TRBD1 (5 bases). The CDR3 has 13 amino acids. Germline V gives CDR1 LNHDA, CDR2 SQIVND (reference sequence). Between the trimmed V and J ends, which lost 3 bases and 14 bases, there was a span of 14 bases.

The chain has TRBV7-6 and TRBJ2-7; 10 nucleotides align to TRBD2. V dropped 5 bases and J dropped 6; count of bases not matched to a gene: 7. CDR1 SGHVS and CDR2 FNYEAQ come from the germline V gene. The CDR3 extends over 14 amino acids. CDR3 loop: CASSIERGGREQYF. CDR3 sequence (DNA): TGTGCCAGCAGCATAGAGCGGGGGGGCCGCGAGCAGTACTTC.

The chain joins TRBV19 to TRBJ2-7, with D possibly being TRBD1 (6 bases). The CDR3 is 16 amino acids. V was clipped by 1 base and J by 2 bases, with 15 bases between them. The germline CDR1 and CDR2 sequences are LNHDA and SQIVND (reference sequence). The CDR3 region has the DNA TGTGCCAGTAGTATAGTCATCGGGACAAACACCTACGAGCAGTACTTC. It is translated as CASSIVIGTNTYEQYF.

The rearrangement links TRBV9 to TRBJ2-3; TRBD2 matches 9 bases. Germline CDR1 SGDLS, CDR2 YYNGEE. The CDR3 runs 18 residues. J lost 3 bases, V lost 0 bases, and 11 bases had no gene match. The CDR3 region has the DNA TGTGCCAGCAGCGTAGAGGCGGTGGTAGCGGGGGCGACAGATACGCAGTATTTT. Amino acid sequence: CASSVEAVVAGATDTQYF.

The chain is built from TRBV20-1 and TRBJ1-1; D is ambiguous. Deletions cut 2 bases from V and 3 bases from J, with 4 bases between. Germline V lookup: CDR1 DFQATT, CDR2 SNEGSKA (reference sequence). The CDR3 covers 11 residues. The CDR3 bases are TGCAGTGCTAGACAGGACACTGAAGCTTTCTTT. This translates into CSARQDTEAFF.